The 17 T cell receptor beta chains below all came from one sample that was sequenced in a study of graft-versus-host responses after intestinal transplantation. Clones were sequenced by immunoSEQ multiplex PCR, and TCRdb holds only the in-frame ones, with some missing. The profile shows approximately 9,000 clones, 25% to 30% of them singletons. The specimen comprised alloreactive CD4+ T cells from a mixed lymphocyte reaction culture, sampled before intestinal transplant. The sample's subset: CFSE-low proliferating T cells sorted from approximately 6-day pre-transplant mixed lymphocyte reaction (GvH or HvG direction). The receptors come from a human patient who received an intestinal transplant.

The V call is TRBV6-5, the J call TRBJ2-1, with D perhaps matching TRBD2 (6 bases). The CDR3 loop spans 15 amino acids. Germline loops: CDR1 MNHEY, CDR2 SVGAGI. V was clipped by 4 bases and J by 0 bases, with 10 bases between them. CDR3 loop: CASSLAASSYNEQFF. CDR3 nucleotide sequence: TGTGCCAGCAGTTTAGCGGCAAGCTCCTACAATGAGCAGTTCTTC.

This clone counts as medium-sized. The chain carries TRBV4-1 and TRBJ2-7; 11 bases agree with TRBD2. With V trimmed by 3 bases and J by 6 bases, 7 bases remained unmatched. The germline CDR1 and CDR2 sequences are MGHRA and YSYEKL. The CDR3 contains 15 residues. The CDR3 nucleotides read TGCGCCAGCAGCCAGGGACTAGCGGAGGGGGTCGAGCAGTACTTC. Translating it yields CASSQGLAEGVEQYF.

There are many counts of this clone. The chain uses TRBV4-2 and TRBJ2-1; weak D call: TRBD2 (6 bases). V was cut by 1 base and J by 8 bases, with 15 bases left in between. This CDR3 has 15 residues. Looked up from germline, CDR1 is LGHNA and CDR2 is YNFKEQ. CDR3 region: CASSQALEGMDEQFF. For the CDR3, the DNA is TGTGCCAGCAGCCAAGCTCTGGAGGGTATGGATGAGCAGTTCTTC.

By sample fraction, this clone is large. The chain employs TRBV18 and TRBJ2-3; tentatively, D is TRBD2 (6 bases). Between the trimmed V and J ends, which lost 8 bases and 2 bases, there was a span of 17 bases. Germline CDR1 is KGHSH and CDR2 is LQKENI. This CDR3 comprises 15 residues. The DNA for the CDR3 is TGTGCCAGCCCCCTGGAGGGCGTTTCCACAGATACGCAGTATTTT. Translating it yields CASPLEGVSTDTQYF.

This clone was counted a few times. The J gene is TRBJ2-7, the V gene TRBV7-6, with D hard to call. There are 14 residues in the CDR3. CDR1 is SGHVS, CDR2 FNYEAQ, per germline. The V gene lost 1 base and the J gene lost 3 bases, with 10 bases spanning the gap. The CDR3 DNA sequence: TGTGCCAGCAGCTTAGGGTCGCAGTTCTACGAGCAGTACTTC. Its translation: CASSLGSQFYEQYF.

The CDR3 sequence is CASSPRDLTTGELFF. In DNA form, the CDR3 reads TGCGCCAGCAGCCCCCGGGACTTGACCACCGGGGAGCTGTTTTTT. The chain uses TRBV4-3 and TRBJ2-2; D is possibly TRBD2 (6 bases). This CDR3 is built from 15 residues. Germline assignment: CDR1 LGHNA and CDR2 YSLEER. The V end was cut by 4 bases, the J end by 4 bases, with 13 bases between.

This clone occurred a few times. This chain uses TRBV27 with TRBJ2-1; 7 positions agree with TRBD2. The CDR3 totals 17 residues. Germline values: CDR1 MNHEY, CDR2 SMNVEV (reference sequence). With 3 bases clipped from V and 0 bases from J, the junction kept 8 bases outside the gene matches. The CDR3 bases are TGTGCCAGCAGTTTGGTTGGAGCGGGGTACTCCTACAATGAGCAGTTCTTC. This codes for CASSLVGAGYSYNEQFF.

This clone is termed medium-sized (0.01 to 0.1%). Here the CDR3 DNA reads TGTGCCAGCAGGGTTAGCGGGAGTTACTACGAGCAGTACTTC. Protein sequence: CASRVSGSYYEQYF. This rearrangement joins TRBV6-5 to TRBJ2-7, with 9 bases matching TRBD2. CDR3 length equals 14 residues. Per the germline V gene, CDR1 is MNHEY and CDR2 is SVGAGI. V lost 6 bases, J lost 3 bases, and 6 bases stayed unmatched.

This clone is classed as medium-sized. V usage is TRBV5-8 and J usage is TRBJ1-1; a possible D gene is TRBD1 (5 bases). CDR3 length: 14 amino acids. Trimming pared 1 base from V and 2 bases from J, leaving 9 bases between. Germline V gene sequence: CDR1 SGHTS, CDR2 YDEGEE. CDR3 sequence: CASSLRQFNTEAFF. CDR3 nucleotide sequence: TGTGCCAGCAGCTTGAGACAGTTTAACACTGAAGCTTTCTTT.

The chain joins TRBV11-2 to TRBJ2-5; D unclear. The CDR3 runs 16 residues. Trimming took off 0 bases at V and 5 bases at J, with 16 bases between the two ends. Germline values: CDR1 SGHAT, CDR2 FQNNGV. The CDR3 reads CASSLDGFQTRETQYF. The CDR3 DNA follows: TGTGCCAGCAGCTTAGATGGGTTTCAAACCCGGGAGACCCAGTACTTC.

This clone has a single count. The chain combines TRBV6-5 with TRBJ2-1, with D possibly being TRBD2 (6 bases). In germline, CDR1 is MNHEY, CDR2 SVGAGI. Trimming cost V 7 bases and J 5 bases, with 15 bases left between them. The CDR3 covers 14 residues. CDR3 region: CASTRRDAHNEQFF. DNA of the CDR3: TGTGCCAGCACAAGGCGGGACGCCCACAATGAGCAGTTCTTC.

This chain links TRBV23-1 with TRBJ2-1; 9 nucleotides match TRBD2. TRBV23-1 counts as an open reading frame of uncertain function. CDR3 length: 13 amino acids. The V segment lost 3 bases and the J segment 12 bases; nucleotides outside the gene matches: 6. This chain's CDR3 is CASSQGSGRRQFF. The CDR3 DNA sequence: TGCGCCAGCAGTCAGGGGAGCGGGAGGCGGCAGTTCTTC.

The chain uses TRBV2 and TRBJ1-1; possible D gene TRBD1, 5 bases. The CDR3 runs 14 residues. V lost 5 bases and J 5 bases, leaving 15 bases between the germline ends. Germline-derived CDR1 and CDR2 are SNHLY and FYNNEI. The CDR3 nucleotides are TGTGCCAGCAGTCGGGACCCACCGGGAACTGAAGCTTTCTTT. Its translation: CASSRDPPGTEAFF.

In its sample, this clone ranks as medium-sized (0.01 to 0.1%). This chain's CDR3 is CASSLVDLDYGYTF. DNA for the CDR3: TGTGCCAGCAGCTTGGTGGACTTGGACTATGGCTACACCTTC. The V gene is TRBV5-4, the J gene TRBJ1-2, with D uncertain. The V gene's germline CDR1 is SGHNT and CDR2 YYREEE (reference sequence). Deletions cut 0 bases from V and 3 bases from J, with 9 bases between. This CDR3 contains 14 residues. Drawing the rest from reference TRBV5-4 and TRBJ1-2, the complete variable domain is ETGVTQSPTHLIKTRGQQVTLRCSSQSGHNTVSWYQQALGQGPQFIFQYYREEENGRGNFPPRFSGLQFPNYSSELNVNALELDDSALYLCASSLVDLDYGYTFGSGTRLTVV.

This clone was recorded a few times. The rearrangement links TRBV30 to TRBJ2-3; D is uncertain. V dropped 2 bases and J dropped 0 bases, with 9 bases sitting between them. Looked up from germline, CDR1 is GTSNPN and CDR2 is SVGIG (reference sequence). The length of the CDR3 is 14 residues. In DNA form, the CDR3 reads TGTGCCTGGAGTATAGGCACTAGCACAGATACGCAGTATTTT. Translating it yields CAWSIGTSTDTQYF.

V gene TRBV4-1 combines with J gene TRBJ1-2; no clear D. In germline, CDR1 is MGHRA, CDR2 YSYEKL. Trimming cost V 1 base and J 6 bases, with 15 bases left between them. The CDR3 contains 15 residues. CDR3 residues: CASSQVSPPGHGYTF. The CDR3 region has the DNA TGCGCCAGCAGCCAAGTGTCGCCACCTGGCCATGGCTACACCTTC.

The sample holds a few counts of this clone. This chain connects TRBV19 to TRBJ2-1; 12 bases agree with TRBD2. This CDR3 is built from 19 residues. Looked up from germline, CDR1 is LNHDA and CDR2 is SQIVND (reference sequence). Trimming took 2 bases from V and 0 from J; bases not matched to a gene: 8. CDR3: CASSIFGLAGGGSYNEQFF. CDR3 sequence (DNA): TGTGCCAGTAGTATATTCGGGCTAGCGGGAGGGGGCTCCTACAATGAGCAGTTCTTC.